The 24 T cell receptor beta chains below come from one sample, sequenced in a study of control samples from healthy donors and cancer patients. Profiling relied on immunoSEQ multiplex PCR, and the TCRdb table lists in-frame clones only, not all of them. The sample holds 150,000 or so clones; over 85% are singletons and the top ten take roughly 5.5%. Sample: blood. The receptors originated from a man younger than 35 in good health.

The CDR3 protein is CASSPRAGATTEAFF. The CDR3 bases are TGTGCCAGTAGTCCGCGAGCAGGGGCTACGACTGAAGCTTTCTTT. J is TRBJ1-1 and V is TRBV19, with D perhaps matching TRBD1 (6 bases). Germline V gene sequence: CDR1 LNHDA, CDR2 SQIVND (reference sequence). V was cut by 5 bases and J by 5 bases, with 18 bases left in between. The CDR3 extends over 15 amino acids.

The rearrangement links TRBV2 to TRBJ2-7; 7 bases are a match to TRBD1. V shed 10 bases, J shed 2 bases, and the junction held 11 bases outside the gene matches. The CDR3 is 14 amino acids. The V gene's germline CDR1 is SNHLY and CDR2 FYNNEI. The CDR3 reads CATYLGQPTYEQYF. CDR3 bases: TGTGCCACCTATCTGGGACAGCCAACCTACGAGCAGTACTTC.

The J gene is TRBJ1-2, the V gene TRBV19, with 7 bases lining up with TRBD1. CDR3 length: 14 residues. Germline CDR1 is LNHDA and CDR2 is SQIVND (reference sequence). The J segment lost 4 bases and the V segment lost 3 bases, leaving 5 bases of the junction unmatched. The DNA of the CDR3 is TGTGCCAGTAGTATCGAGGGGGCGGTCTATGGCTACACCTTC. It encodes CASSIEGAVYGYTF. Full variable domain (rest looked up from reference TRBV19 and TRBJ1-2): DGGITQSPKYLFRKEGQNVTLSCEQNLNHDAMYWYRQDPGQGLRLIYYSQIVNDFQKGDIAEGYSVSREKKESFPLTVTSAQKNPTAFYLCASSIEGAVYGYTFGSGTRLTVV.

The J gene is TRBJ2-7, the V gene TRBV6-2 or TRBV6-3; 12 nucleotides align to TRBD2. The germline V gene has CDR1 MNHEY and CDR2 SVGEGT. The trim removed 2 bases at V and 2 bases at J, leaving 4 bases unmatched. The CDR3 contains 16 residues. CDR3 loop: CASSYAGLAGTYEQYF. As DNA, the CDR3 is TGTGCCAGCAGTTACGCAGGACTAGCGGGAACCTACGAGCAGTACTTC.

CDR3 DNA sequence: TGTGCCAGCAGTGGGACAGGGGCCATGGATGAGCAGTTCTTC. Residues: CASSGTGAMDEQFF. V gene TRBV27 combines with J gene TRBJ2-1; 10 nucleotides agree with TRBD1. V lost 5 bases and J lost 8; bases outside the gene matches: 6. In germline, CDR1 is MNHEY, CDR2 SMNVEV (reference sequence). The CDR3 extends over 14 amino acids.

J is TRBJ2-5 and V is TRBV2; 8 bases are shared with TRBD2. Germline CDR1 SNHLY, CDR2 FYNNEI. This CDR3 has 14 residues. The V segment lost 6 bases and the J segment 3 bases; nucleotides outside the gene matches: 6. Here the CDR3 reads CASRVPGGKETQYF. The CDR3 DNA is TGTGCCAGCAGGGTCCCGGGGGGGAAAGAGACCCAGTACTTC.

V and J are TRBV4-3 and TRBJ1-3; D is ambiguous. CDR1 LGHNA and CDR2 YSLEER come from the germline V gene. The CDR3 covers 15 residues. V lost 3 bases and J 0 bases, leaving 9 bases between the germline ends. CDR3 protein: CASSHDTSSGNTIYF. The CDR3 nucleotides are TGCGCCAGCAGCCACGACACGAGCTCTGGAAACACCATATATTTT.

As concerns this clone: With a much larger clone just one base away, this may be a read error. The chain combines TRBV4-1 with TRBJ2-1; no definite D call. From germline, CDR1 is MGHRA and CDR2 YSYEKL. V lost 1 base to trimming and J lost 0 bases, with 4 bases between them. The CDR3 consists of 14 residues. The CDR3 DNA sequence: TGCGCCAGCAGCCAAGGGGGCTCCTACAATGAGCAGTTCTTC. Amino acids: CASSQGGSYNEQFF.

The V call is TRBV10-3, the J call TRBJ2-2, with a weak D call TRBD2 (6 bases). The CDR3 is 18 residues long. CDR1 ENHRY and CDR2 SYGVKD come from the germline V gene. Trimming left V 2 bases short and J 0 bases short, with 16 bases between. CDR3 sequence reads: CAISERVVGGSNTGELFF. The DNA for the CDR3 is TGTGCCATCAGTGAGAGAGTTGTAGGAGGGTCGAACACCGGGGAGCTGTTTTTT.

The rearrangement joins TRBV7-2 to TRBJ2-7, with 8 positions matching TRBD2. Germline-derived CDR1 and CDR2 are SGHTA and FQGNSA. Unmatched junction bases numbered 9, after V lost 3 bases and J lost 2 bases. The CDR3 spans 16 residues. The CDR3 DNA sequence: TGTGCCAGCAGCTTGGACGGGAGGGCCGGCACCTACGAGCAGTACTTC. Its protein product is CASSLDGRAGTYEQYF. Full variable domain (remainder filled in from reference TRBV7-2 and TRBJ2-7): GAGVSQSPSNKVTEKGKDVELRCDPISGHTALYWYRQSLGQGLEFLIYFQGNSAPDKSGLPSDRFSAERTGGSVSTLTIQRTQQEDSAVYLCASSLDGRAGTYEQYFGPGTRLTVT.

This clone appeared a single time. This chain joins TRBV28 and TRBJ1-6; D is perhaps TRBD1 (6 bases). Trimming took 6 bases from V and 10 from J, leaving 28 bases between them. Germline CDR1 is MDHEN and CDR2 is SYDVKM. The CDR3 runs 18 residues. CDR3 coding DNA: TGTGCCAGCAGCCGAACCCTAAGCAGGGGAATTTCGGGGTCACCCCTCCACTTT. Residues: CASSRTLSRGISGSPLHF.

This chain uses TRBV18 with TRBJ1-3, with 10 bases fitting TRBD1. The CDR3 sequence is 16 residues long. Trimming removed 2 bases from V and 4 bases from J; junction bases left unmatched: 5. Germline CDR1 is KGHSH and CDR2 is LQKENI. The CDR3 sequence: CASSPTGTGDGNTIYF. DNA for the CDR3: TGTGCCAGCTCACCAACCGGGACAGGGGACGGAAACACCATATATTTT.

The chain employs TRBV2 and TRBJ1-5; TRBD1 is a possible D gene (5 bases). Trimming pared 2 bases from V and 1 base from J, leaving 12 bases between. Looked up from germline, CDR1 is SNHLY and CDR2 is FYNNEI. The CDR3 runs 16 residues. The CDR3 bases are TGTGCCAGCAGTGAAAGGTCGGGGGTGAGCAATCAGCCCCAGCATTTT. Protein product: CASSERSGVSNQPQHF.

The chain couples TRBV5-1 to TRBJ2-5, with a possible D match to TRBD2 (6 bases). The CDR3 is made up of 13 amino acids. The V gene lost 4 bases and the J gene lost 4 bases, with 11 bases spanning the gap. The V gene's germline CDR1 is SGHRS and CDR2 YFSETQ. The CDR3 sequence is CASSRRLGETQYF. CDR3 nucleotide sequence: TGCGCCAGCAGCCGCCGACTAGGAGAGACCCAGTACTTC.

The chain joins TRBV7-9 to TRBJ1-2, with D perhaps matching TRBD1 (5 bases). This CDR3 comprises 15 residues. Germline CDR1 SEHNR, CDR2 FQNEAQ (reference sequence). Trimming took 5 bases from V and 7 from J, leaving 20 bases between them. CDR3 amino acids: CASSQRQGFGVGYTF. In nucleotides, the CDR3 is TGTGCCAGCAGCCAGAGGCAGGGATTCGGAGTTGGCTACACCTTC.

This rearrangement joins TRBV7-8 to TRBJ1-6; 7 nucleotides line up with TRBD1. The CDR3 contains 15 residues. J was trimmed by 7 bases and V by 5 bases; bases with no gene match: 8. Germline lookup yields CDR1 SGHVS and CDR2 FQNEAQ. This chain's CDR3 is CASSISGQPNSPLHF. The CDR3 DNA is TGTGCCAGCAGCATCTCGGGACAGCCAAATTCACCCCTCCACTTT.

The chain joins TRBV6-2 or TRBV6-3 to TRBJ2-7; unclear D gene. Trimming shortened V by 0 bases and J by 0 bases, and 6 bases separated the two germline ends. Germline assignment: CDR1 MNHEY and CDR2 SVGEGT. This CDR3 region has 14 residues. CDR3 DNA: TGTGCCAGCAGTTACTCAGCGAGCTCCTACGAGCAGTACTTC. It encodes CASSYSASSYEQYF.

The rearrangement uses TRBV5-6 and TRBJ1-5, with no clear D. Trimming removed 4 bases from V and 5 bases from J, with 16 bases in between. From germline, CDR1 is SGHDT and CDR2 YYEEEE. The CDR3 has 15 residues. This chain's CDR3 is CASSTGGGRDQPQHF. The CDR3 coding sequence is TGTGCCAGCAGCACCGGAGGAGGCAGAGATCAGCCCCAGCATTTT.

The rearrangement uses TRBV6-5 and TRBJ1-1; 8 nucleotides agree with TRBD1. Trimming removed 11 bases from V and 4 bases from J; junction bases left unmatched: 6. This CDR3 is 12 amino acids long. CDR1 MNHEY and CDR2 SVGAGI come from the germline V gene. CDR3 in amino acids: CAAGQGITEAFF. As DNA, the CDR3 is TGTGCCGCCGGACAGGGAATCACTGAAGCTTTCTTT.

This clone appeared once. The chain uses TRBV4-3 and TRBJ1-1, with no clear D. Germline V gene sequence: CDR1 LGHNA, CDR2 YSLEER. The CDR3 is 12 residues long. V lost 3 bases, J lost 10 bases, and 12 bases lay in between. DNA for the CDR3: TGCGCCAGCAGCCACAAGATGAGTCGAGCTTTCTTT. This translates into CASSHKMSRAFF.

The chain recombines TRBV27 with TRBJ1-5; D not certain. This CDR3 has 14 residues. The V end was cut by 2 bases, the J end by 6 bases, with 11 bases between. Looked up from germline, CDR1 is MNHEY and CDR2 is SMNVEV (reference sequence). The CDR3 reads CASSLKPYVQPQHF. Written as DNA, the CDR3 is TGTGCCAGCAGTTTAAAACCTTACGTTCAGCCCCAGCATTTT.

This clone was seen once. The chain carries TRBV2 and TRBJ2-7; D might be TRBD1 (6 bases). There are 12 residues in the CDR3. Trimming removed 5 bases at V and 4 bases at J, with 9 bases between. CDR1 is SNHLY and CDR2 is FYNNEI in the germline V gene. CDR3 sequence reads: CASSKGEYEQYF. The DNA for the CDR3 is TGTGCCAGCAGTAAGGGGGAATACGAGCAGTACTTC.

This chain uses TRBV24-1 with TRBJ2-3, with D unresolved. CDR3 length: 14 residues. Trimming stripped 3 bases from V and 4 bases from J, with 10 bases between. CDR1 is KGHDR, CDR2 SFDVKD, per germline. The CDR3 region has the DNA TGTGCCACCAGTGATCCGGCTCGCGCAGATACGCAGTATTTT. Amino acid sequence: CATSDPARADTQYF.

This chain uses TRBV5-6 with TRBJ1-4; no definite D call. CDR3 length: 14 amino acids. The germline V gene encodes CDR1 SGHDT and CDR2 YYEEEE. Trimming cost V 5 bases and J 4 bases, with 12 bases left between them. The CDR3 sequence is CASRSEVGNEKLFF. The CDR3 DNA follows: TGTGCCAGCAGGTCCGAAGTCGGTAATGAAAAACTGTTTTTT.